This T cell receptor beta chain is from a study of blood T cell repertoires in COVID-19. Study-wide context: Sites across the United States, Italy and Spain contributed samples from acute and convalescent COVID-19. T cells, B-cell-depleted T cells, or PBMCs supplied cDNA or gDNA.

Under the authors' procedure: Cell counts per sample came from amplifying reference gene primers. Only in-frame clones appear in the TCRdb table, and some are missing; sequencing was by immunoSEQ multiplex PCR. Clone size and V and J calls were adopted from that table, with D and trimming inferred from the DNA. Counted here are some 300,000 clones, approximately 89% occurring once; the ten biggest clones make up less than 3.5%. Germline V gene lookup returns CDR1 SGHRS and CDR2 YFSETQ. The CDR3 is 13 residues long. V lost 0 bases to trimming and J lost 7 bases, with 10 bases between them. Within the 2 weeks before study entry, each person in the exposed group met a COVID-19 case. This clone was recorded a few times.

This chain joins TRBV5-1 and TRBJ1-2; maybe TRBD1 (6 bases). This receptor was taken from a woman aged 45-59 years who had been exposed to COVID-19. The sample taken for sequencing was PBMCs or T cells enriched from blood (not recorded which). The chain's CDR3 is CASSLAQGSGYTF. The CDR3 bases are TGCGCCAGCAGCTTGGCCCAGGGGAGTGGCTACACCTTC.